This T cell receptor beta chain was profiled in a study of blood T cells in healthy people across ages. Study findings and constraints: The study regarded diversity estimates from one million T cells as underestimates. In these data, TCR beta diversity tracked strongly with naive T cell percentage. Among T cells, TCR beta diversity per million cells dropped roughly linearly as age rose.

Through a sample-barcoded 5' primer and a J-beta primer mix, a second PCR was run for roughly 6 to 11 cycles. TCRdb re-analysed the 5' RACE reads in MiXCR, keeping a single row per CDR3 protein. This sample yields 650,000 to 1,000,000 distinct CDR3 sequences, of which roughly 35% are seen a single time; over 10% belongs to the top ten. This clonotype was observed a handful of times. What it recognizes is unknown. The CDR3 has 15 residues. The V and J ends lost 1 base and 3 bases, in that order; junction bases with no gene match: 5. The V gene's germline CDR1 is SEHNR and CDR2 FQNEAQ (reference sequence).

The sample was blood. The clonotype was recovered from a man between 18 and 29 years old in good health. This sequence joins TRBV7-9 and TRBJ1-2, with 7 bases matching TRBD1. CDR3: CASSLGDRAHYGYTF. The CDR3, as DNA: TGTGCCAGCAGCTTAGGCGACAGGGCCCACTATGGCTACACCTTC.